This entry concerns a single TCR beta chain. Per the original data handling: Estimation of nucleated cell counts was performed using reference gene primer amplification. Produced via immunoSEQ multiplex PCR; TCRdb's table is partial and in-frame only. V and J calls and clone size come straight from that table; D and trimming were deduced from the DNA. Among tens of thousands of clones listed, about 80% were seen once. These data are taken from a study of blood T cell repertoires in COVID-19. The V and J ends lost 4 bases and 2 bases, in that order; junction bases with no gene match: 5. This CDR3 has 15 amino acids. The germline gives CDR1 SGHNT, CDR2 YENEEA.

The sample taken for sequencing was peripheral blood. The chain couples TRBV11-3 to TRBJ1-1; 9 bases fit TRBD1. The TCR originated in a human donor in a cohort sampled during active COVID-19. CDR3 region: CASSSPGQGNTEAFF. The CDR3 nucleotides read TGTGCCAGCAGCTCGCCGGGACAGGGAAACACTGAAGCTTTCTTT.